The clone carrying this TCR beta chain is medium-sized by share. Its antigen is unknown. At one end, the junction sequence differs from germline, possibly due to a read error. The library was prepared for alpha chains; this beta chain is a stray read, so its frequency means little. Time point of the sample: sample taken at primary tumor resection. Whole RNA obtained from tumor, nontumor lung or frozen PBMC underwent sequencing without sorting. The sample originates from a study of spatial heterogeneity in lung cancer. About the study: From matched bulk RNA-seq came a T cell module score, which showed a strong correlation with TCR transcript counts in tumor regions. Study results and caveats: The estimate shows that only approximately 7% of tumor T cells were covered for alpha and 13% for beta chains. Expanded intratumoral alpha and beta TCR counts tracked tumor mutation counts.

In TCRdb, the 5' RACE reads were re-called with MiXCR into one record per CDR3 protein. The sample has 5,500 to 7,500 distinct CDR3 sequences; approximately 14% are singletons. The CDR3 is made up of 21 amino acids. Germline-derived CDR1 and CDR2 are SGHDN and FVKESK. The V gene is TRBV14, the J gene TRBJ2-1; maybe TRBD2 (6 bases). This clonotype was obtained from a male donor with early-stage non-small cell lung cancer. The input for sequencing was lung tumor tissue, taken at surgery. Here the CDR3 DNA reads TGTGCCAGCAGCCATGTCCTCCTAGGGGTAAGCGGCCGGGGGTTCTACAATGAGCATTTCTTC. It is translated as CASSHVLLGVSGRGFYNEHFF.